This TCR beta chain came from a study of blood T cells in healthy people across ages. A second PCR of roughly 7 to 11 cycles used a sample-barcoded 5' primer and a J-beta primer mix. TCRdb analysed the 5' RACE reads with MiXCR anew, one entry per CDR3 protein. The top ten hold 25% to 35% of the sample, which has about 290,000 distinct CDR3 sequences, roughly 29% seen once. General study results and limits: Strong correlation was found linking TCR beta diversity to naive T cell percentage.

Isolated per sample were at least 6.5 million PBMCs. This clonotype was observed a handful of times. Its target is not known. V lost 6 bases and J 6 bases, leaving 11 bases between the germline ends. Germline lookup yields CDR1 DFQATT and CDR2 SNEGSKA (reference sequence). CDR3 length equals 12 residues. This clonotype was obtained from a woman in her seventies in good health. The sequenced sample was blood. V is TRBV20-1 and J is TRBJ2-2; possible D gene TRBD2, 5 bases. This CDR3 is CSAEEVPGELFF. The CDR3 coding sequence is TGCAGTGCCGAGGAGGTACCCGGGGAGCTGTTTTTT.